The 20 T cell receptor beta chains in this list originate from one sample, sequenced in a study of human T cells and chemical hapten exposure (dated by TCRdb to about 2021). The time point label, read with the paper, signifies: patch test 1, 2 weeks after DPC sensitization. The treatment or condition label, as the study defines it: therapeutic diphenylcyclopropenone sensitization with weekly scalp DPC. The library was generated by RACE. Sequencing took place on a NextSeq 500. TCRdb reprocessing: public reads trimmed at Q25 with fastp, clones called with MiXCR, in-frame beta chains kept. Rows merge per CDR3 protein into single entries with the most common DNA and genes. The sample table holds about 99,000 distinct CDR3 sequences, of which 9.5% to 15% were seen once. 2.1% of the sample is taken by the ten largest. This material consisted of whole blood, taken in connection with sensitization to the hapten diphenylcyclopropenone (DPC). The receptors derive from a woman aged 40 to 55 with alopecia areata. Some clones in this sample may be carry-over from other donors' samples.

This sequence joins TRBV29-1 and TRBJ2-5; D remains ambiguous. V dropped 2 bases and J dropped 1 base, with 5 bases sitting between them. The germline gives CDR1 SQVTM, CDR2 ANQGSEA. This CDR3 spans 12 amino acids. The CDR3 region has the DNA TGCAGCGTTGAACGGAGCCAAGAGACCCAGTACTTC. It codes for CSVERSQETQYF.

As for this clonotype: A much larger clone differs by one base, so this may be a read error. This chain connects TRBV13 to TRBJ1-1, with 8 bases matching TRBD1. The V segment lost 5 bases and the J segment 1 base; nucleotides outside the gene matches: 3. The CDR3 runs to 14 residues. Germline-derived CDR1 and CDR2 are PRHDT and FYEKMQ (reference sequence). CDR3 residues: CASSPGQANTEAFF. The DNA of the CDR3 is TGTGCCAGCAGCCCGGGACAGGCGAACACTGAAGCTTTCTTT.

This clonotype has at least ten counts. This chain uses TRBV12-3 or TRBV12-4 with TRBJ1-5, with D unresolved. Trimming removed 3 bases from V and 5 bases from J, with 8 bases in between. CDR3 length: 13 residues. Here the CDR3 DNA reads TGTGCCAGCAGTTTGAGGGCGGATCAGCCCCAGCATTTT. Translated: CASSLRADQPQHF.

This clonotype was counted between two and nine times. J is TRBJ2-1 and V is TRBV20-1, with 10 bases fitting TRBD2. V dropped 8 bases and J dropped 3; count of bases not matched to a gene: 10. CDR3 length: 15 residues. Looked up from germline, CDR1 is DFQATT and CDR2 is SNEGSKA (reference sequence). In DNA form, the CDR3 reads TGCAGTTCCCCTCCTAGCGGGAGCAGCTACAATGAGCAGTTCTTC. Translated, it gives CSSPPSGSSYNEQFF.

V usage is TRBV4-1 and J usage is TRBJ1-2, with D hard to call. The CDR3 spans 15 residues. V dropped 0 bases and J dropped 4 bases, with 12 bases sitting between them. CDR1 and CDR2 from the germline V gene are MGHRA and YSYEKL. CDR3 sequence: CASSQERGGAYGYTF. CDR3 nucleotides: TGCGCCAGCAGCCAAGAACGGGGAGGAGCCTATGGCTACACCTTC.

The rearrangement uses TRBV6-2 or TRBV6-3 and TRBJ2-7, with D possibly being TRBD1 (6 bases). The germline CDR1 and CDR2 sequences are MNHEY and SVGEGT. Between the trimmed V and J ends, which lost 5 bases and 0 bases, there was a span of 11 bases. The CDR3 has 14 residues. The CDR3 region is CASSRTATSYEQYF. CDR3 DNA: TGTGCCAGCAGTAGGACAGCCACCTCCTACGAGCAGTACTTC.

In its sample, this clonotype was seen a few times. The rearrangement joins TRBV28 to TRBJ1-2; D uncertain. V was trimmed by 3 bases and J by 4 bases, leaving 6 bases between them. The CDR3 length is 12 residues. Germline V gives CDR1 MDHEN, CDR2 SYDVKM. CDR3 DNA sequence: TGTGCCAGCAGTTTCGGAAGCTATGGCTACACCTTC. Amino acid sequence: CASSFGSYGYTF.

V is TRBV7-2 and J is TRBJ2-1; the match to TRBD2 covers 10 bases. Per germline, CDR1 SGHTA and CDR2 FQGNSA. Trimming took 4 bases from V and 2 from J; bases not matched to a gene: 5. The CDR3 length is 16 residues. CDR3 sequence reads: CASSSTSGLTYNEQFF. The DNA of the CDR3 is TGTGCCAGCAGCTCGACTAGCGGGCTTACCTACAATGAGCAGTTCTTC.

V and J are TRBV18 and TRBJ2-5; TRBD2 might be the D (6 bases). The CDR3 extends over 14 amino acids. V lost 3 bases, J lost 2 bases, and 10 bases lay in between. CDR1 is KGHSH, CDR2 LQKENI, per germline. The CDR3 bases are TGTGCCAGCTCACCCCGGACTAATCAAGAGACCCAGTACTTC. Translation gives CASSPRTNQETQYF.

This clonotype appeared a few times. CDR3: CASSLAPGQGQPQHF. The CDR3 region has the DNA TGTGCCAGCAGCTTAGCTCCGGGACAGGGCCAGCCCCAGCATTTT. The gene calls are TRBV7-9 and TRBJ1-5, with 9 bases fitting TRBD1. Trimming at V came to 0 bases and at J to 7 bases, leaving 4 bases not matched to a gene. This CDR3 contains 15 residues. Germline V lookup: CDR1 SEHNR, CDR2 FQNEAQ (reference sequence).

The V gene is TRBV9, the J gene TRBJ1-2; tentatively, D is TRBD1 (5 bases). This CDR3 contains 13 residues. Looked up from germline, CDR1 is SGDLS and CDR2 is YYNGEE. Trimming shortened V by 4 bases and J by 8 bases, and 15 bases separated the two germline ends. The CDR3 reads CASSSRQGGGYTF. CDR3 bases: TGTGCCAGCAGCTCCCGCCAGGGAGGAGGCTACACCTTC.

This clonotype appeared a few times. CDR3 loop: CASSYRNNSPLHF. CDR3 in DNA: TGTGCCAGCAGTTACAGAAATAATTCACCCCTCCACTTT. This rearrangement joins TRBV2 to TRBJ1-6; D is ambiguous. Trimming left V 5 bases short and J 5 bases short, with 7 bases between. Looked up from germline, CDR1 is SNHLY and CDR2 is FYNNEI. The CDR3 has 13 residues.

This clonotype showed up just a few times. The rearrangement joins TRBV15 to TRBJ2-3; unclear D gene. V was trimmed by 0 bases and J by 2 bases, leaving 9 bases between them. Germline-derived CDR1 and CDR2 are LNHNV and YYDKDF (reference sequence). The CDR3 runs 15 residues. CDR3 residues: CATSRDYRDTDTQYF. In DNA, the CDR3 is TGTGCCACCAGCAGAGATTATAGGGACACAGATACGCAGTATTTT.

This clonotype was seen more than once but under ten times. J is TRBJ2-7 and V is TRBV18; D ambiguous. The CDR3 runs 13 residues. Trimming left V 5 bases short and J 2 bases short, with 10 bases between. Looked up from germline, CDR1 is KGHSH and CDR2 is LQKENI. In nucleotides, the CDR3 is TGTGCCAGCTCAAGCCCGGCAACCTACGAGCAGTACTTC. Residues: CASSSPATYEQYF.

The chain is built from TRBV10-2 and TRBJ2-7, with D hard to call. Germline CDR1 reads WSHSY; CDR2 reads SAAADI. This CDR3 is 13 amino acids long. Trimming stripped 5 bases from V and 2 bases from J, with 10 bases between. For the CDR3, the DNA is TGCGCCAGCAGTATAGACGGTCCCTACGAGCAGTACTTC. Translated, it gives CASSIDGPYEQYF.

This clonotype was observed a handful of times. The rearrangement links TRBV12-3 or TRBV12-4 to TRBJ2-1; 7 bases are a match to TRBD2. J lost 6 bases, V lost 6 bases, and 11 bases had no gene match. The CDR3 loop spans 15 amino acids. The CDR3 reads CASSSGSSGSNEQFF. The CDR3 region has the DNA TGTGCCAGCAGCTCCGGGTCTAGCGGCAGCAATGAGCAGTTCTTC.

This clonotype turned up a few times. The rearrangement links TRBV10-3 to TRBJ2-1, with 8 nucleotides matching TRBD2. The CDR3 runs 15 residues. CDR1 is ENHRY, CDR2 SYGVKD, per germline. V lost 6 bases to trimming and J lost 0 bases; unmatched junction nucleotides: 4. CDR3: CAISPSGGSYNEQFF. Here the CDR3 DNA reads TGTGCCATCAGCCCCAGCGGGGGCTCCTACAATGAGCAGTTCTTC.

The chain joins TRBV28 to TRBJ2-2; no clear D gene. Germline V gene lookup returns CDR1 MDHEN and CDR2 SYDVKM. The CDR3 runs 13 residues. V lost 2 bases to trimming and J lost 6 bases, with 7 bases between them. The CDR3 region is CASSLPGSGELFF. The CDR3 DNA sequence: TGTGCCAGCAGTTTACCCGGGTCCGGGGAGCTGTTTTTT.

V is TRBV6-5 and J is TRBJ2-7; the D gene is possibly TRBD2 (5 bases). CDR3 length: 16 residues. The germline gives CDR1 MNHEY, CDR2 SVGAGI. The V end was cut by 0 bases, the J end by 2 bases, with 14 bases between. CDR3 loop: CASSYSIGGGTYEQYF. The CDR3 DNA is TGTGCCAGCAGTTACTCGATTGGTGGAGGTACCTACGAGCAGTACTTC.

V usage is TRBV4-2 and J usage is TRBJ2-5; D is unclear. The CDR3 is made up of 13 amino acids. CDR1 LGHNA and CDR2 YNFKEQ come from the germline V gene. Trimming took off 0 bases at V and 1 base at J, with 3 bases between the two ends. The CDR3 nucleotides read TGTGCCAGCAGCCAAGACAGCCAAGAGACCCAGTACTTC. This gives the protein CASSQDSQETQYF.